This TCR beta chain was observed in a study of blood T cell repertoires in COVID-19. V lost 1 base and J lost 1, with 10 bases in between. Germline CDR1 MGHDK, CDR2 SYGVNS. The CDR3 runs to 16 residues. Sequencing used immunoSEQ multiplex PCR; TCRdb keeps in-frame clones, though not all of them. The sample yields some 93,000 clones, less than 90% seen once. The chain combines TRBV25-1 with TRBJ2-2; weak D call: TRBD2 (6 bases). The TCR was taken from an elderly woman with acute or convalescent COVID-19. The sequencing input was peripheral blood. CDR3 residues: CASSESRGLNTGELFF. CDR3 bases: TGTGCCAGCAGTGAATCTAGGGGACTGAACACCGGGGAGCTGTTTTTT.